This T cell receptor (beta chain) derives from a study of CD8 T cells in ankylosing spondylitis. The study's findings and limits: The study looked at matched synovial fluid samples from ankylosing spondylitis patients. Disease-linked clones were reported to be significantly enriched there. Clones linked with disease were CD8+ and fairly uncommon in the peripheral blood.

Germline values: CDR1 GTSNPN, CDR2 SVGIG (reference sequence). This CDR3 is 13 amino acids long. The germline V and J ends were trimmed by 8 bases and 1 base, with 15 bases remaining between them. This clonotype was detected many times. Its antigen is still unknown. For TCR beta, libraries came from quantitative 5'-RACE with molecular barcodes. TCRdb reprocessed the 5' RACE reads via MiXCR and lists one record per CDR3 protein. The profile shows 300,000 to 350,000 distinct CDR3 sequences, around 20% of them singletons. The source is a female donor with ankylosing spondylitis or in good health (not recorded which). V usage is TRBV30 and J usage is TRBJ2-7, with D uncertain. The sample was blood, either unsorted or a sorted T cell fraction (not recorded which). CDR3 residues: CAHRRSPSYEQYF. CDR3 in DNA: TGTGCCCATCGGCGGAGCCCATCCTACGAGCAGTACTTC.